The rows below give T cell receptor beta chains drawn from one sample of a study. MiXCR, run by TCRdb on the RT-PCR reads, gives a single entry per CDR3 protein. The table records about 700,000 distinct CDR3 sequences, approximately 15% of them present only once. Sequences were obtained from memory CD4+ T cells from blood. These receptors were taken from a female donor in good health, serving as a healthy control. Each CDR3 is given with its conserved first and last residue. A D gene is named only where the DNA matches it firmly. Clone size is stated in some rows and not others, as once, few, many or a class when expanded.

NA NA TRBJ2-3 TRBV12-3/TRBV12-4 CASSLQPRGTDTQYF TGTGCCAGCAGTCTCCAACCCAGGGGCACAGATACGCAGTATTTT
NA NA TRBJ1-5 TRBV27 CASSLIGIRDQPQHF TGTGCCAGCAGTTTGATCGGGATCAGGGATCAGCCCCAGCATTTT
few NA TRBJ1-5 TRBV4-2 CASSQGDHLSNQPQHF TGTGCCAGCAGCCAAGGGGACCACCTTAGCAATCAGCCCCAGCATTTT
NA TRBD2 TRBJ2-3 TRBV7-9 CASSLVTTSGSWWDTDTQYF TGTGCCAGCAGCTTAGTCACCACTAGCGGGAGTTGGTGGGACACAGATACGCAGTATTTT
NA NA TRBJ1-1 TRBV6-5 CASSYEGSTEAFF TGTGCCAGCAGTTACGAGGGAAGCACTGAAGCTTTCTTT
NA NA TRBJ2-3 TRBV7-2 CASSTGLSRTDTQYF TGTGCCAGCAGCACCGGACTTTCGAGGACGGATACGCAGTATTTT
NA NA TRBJ1-2 TRBV6-6 CASSYEARVRGF TGTGCCAGCAGTTACGAGGCCCGGGTGCGTGGATTC
few TRBD1 TRBJ1-1 TRBV9 CASSAGTGPLNTEAFF TGTGCCAGCAGCGCCGGGACAGGGCCCTTGAACACTGAAGCTTTCTTT
NA NA TRBJ2-7 TRBV7-9 CASSFFPTDEQYF TGTGCCAGCAGCTTTTTTCCCACGGACGAGCAGTACTTC
NA NA TRBJ2-5 TRBV5-1 CASSLVTAAEETQYF TGCGCCAGCAGCTTGGTAACGGCAGCCGAAGAGACCCAGTACTTC
NA NA TRBJ1-5 TRBV18 CASQEGGGNQPQHF TGTGCCAGCCAGGAAGGGGGGGGCAATCAGCCCCAGCATTTT
NA NA TRBJ2-1 TRBV7-6 CASSLEASVPGGEQFF TGTGCCAGCAGCTTAGAGGCTAGCGTCCCAGGTGGTGAGCAGTTCTTC
many TRBD1 TRBJ1-4 TRBV7-2 CASRRSQGEGEKLFF TGTGCCAGCAGGCGGAGCCAGGGGGAGGGTGAAAAACTGTTTTTT
NA NA TRBJ2-1 TRBV3-1 CASSGSYRDNNEQFF TGTGCCAGCAGCGGATCTTACAGGGATAACAATGAGCAGTTCTTC
NA NA TRBJ1-5 TRBV10-3 CAISEGGGGQPQHF TGTGCCATCAGTGAAGGGGGAGGAGGGCAGCCCCAGCATTTT
NA TRBD1 TRBJ1-1 TRBV5-5 CASSTWDRLNTEAFF TGTGCCAGCAGCACCTGGGACAGGTTGAACACTGAAGCTTTCTTT
many NA TRBJ1-2 TRBV20-1 CSAIDYTMGGYTF TGCAGTGCTATCGACTACACTATGGGGGGCTACACCTTC
many NA TRBJ1-5 TRBV6-4 CASSDSGRRSNQPQHF TGTGCCAGCAGTGACTCAGGGCGGAGGAGCAATCAGCCCCAGCATTTT
few NA TRBJ2-3 TRBV11-2 CASSLVGGPTVTQYF TGTGCCAGCAGCTTAGTCGGGGGCCCGACGGTTACGCAGTATTTT
few TRBD1 TRBJ1-1 TRBV27 CASTARQGARTSTEAFF TGTGCCAGCACCGCTCGACAGGGGGCTCGGACGAGCACTGAAGCTTTCTTT
once TRBD1 TRBJ1-2 TRBV10-3 CAISGLQGRDGYTF TGTGCCATCAGTGGACTACAGGGGCGGGATGGCTACACCTTC
few NA TRBJ1-1 TRBV28 CASSLSGGLGITEAFF TGTGCCAGCAGTTTAAGTGGGGGATTGGGCATAACTGAAGCTTTCTTT
NA NA TRBJ2-7 TRBV6-5 CASSYRMSSYEQYF TGTGCCAGCAGTTATAGGATGAGCTCCTACGAGCAGTACTTC
NA NA TRBJ2-1 TRBV20-1 CSATGYRLNEQFF TGCAGTGCTACGGGGTACCGCCTGAATGAGCAGTTCTTC
NA NA TRBJ2-2 TRBV2 CASSDRSRQNTGELFF TGTGCCAGCAGTGATAGGTCGCGTCAAAACACCGGGGAGCTGTTTTTT
many NA TRBJ1-1 TRBV7-3 CASSSQENTEAFF TGCGCCAGCAGCTCGCAGGAGAACACTGAAGCTTTCTTT
many TRBD2 TRBJ2-3 TRBV6-5 CASSYYLAGGTDTQYF TGTGCCAGCAGTTACTACCTAGCGGGGGGAACAGATACGCAGTATTTT
NA TRBD1 TRBJ1-2 TRBV20-1 CSAEDRDPFGYTF TGCAGTGCCGAGGACAGGGATCCTTTTGGCTACACCTTC
few TRBD2 TRBJ2-3 TRBV7-9 CASSPPTGASGSRDTQYF TGTGCCAGCAGCCCCCCGACCGGGGCTAGCGGGAGTAGGGATACGCAGTATTTT
many NA TRBJ1-5 TRBV20-1 CSAYPGTQGGQPQHF TGCAGTGCTTATCCCGGGACTCAAGGTGGTCAGCCCCAGCATTTT
many NA TRBJ2-1 TRBV29-1 CSVETSEGDDEQFF TGCAGCGTTGAAACGTCCGAGGGTGATGATGAGCAGTTCTTC
few TRBD1 TRBJ2-3 TRBV6-5 CASSLDPGTGADTQYF TGTGCCAGCAGTCTGGACCCCGGGACAGGGGCAGATACGCAGTATTTT
NA NA TRBJ2-5 TRBV30 CAWSRDSGETQYF TGTGCCTGGAGTCGGGACAGCGGGGAGACCCAGTACTTC
NA NA TRBJ2-1 TRBV7-2 CASSLDPGVDEQFF TGTGCCAGCAGCTTAGATCCAGGGGTGGATGAGCAGTTCTTC
NA NA TRBJ2-1 TRBV7-3 CASSLNGGNEQFF TGTGCCAGCAGCTTAAATGGCGGAAATGAGCAGTTCTTC
few NA TRBJ1-1 TRBV25-1 CASSLFLGGQAFF TGTGCCAGCAGTCTTTTTTTGGGGGGACAAGCTTTCTTT
NA NA TRBJ1-1 TRBV12-3/TRBV12-4 CASSVSSVPGRNTEAFF TGTGCCAGCAGCGTTTCTTCGGTCCCAGGCCGGAACACTGAAGCTTTCTTT
NA NA TRBJ2-2 TRBV24-1 CATSPARAVGELFF TGTGCCACCTCTCCGGCCCGGGCGGTCGGGGAGCTGTTTTTT
NA TRBD1 TRBJ1-1 TRBV2 CASNMVRGTTEAFF TGTGCCAGCAATATGGTCAGGGGGACCACTGAAGCTTTCTTT
many NA TRBJ1-6 TRBV7-6 CASSVSEPNSPLHF TGTGCCAGCAGCGTGTCCGAGCCCAATTCACCCCTCCACTTT
NA TRBD1 TRBJ1-2 TRBV7-2 CASSARGDRGSHTF TGTGCCAGCAGCGCCCGTGGGGACAGGGGTTCCCATACCTTC
few NA TRBJ2-1 TRBV20-1 CSASGGPTYNEQFF TGCAGTGCTAGCGGGGGGCCCACTTACAATGAGCAGTTCTTC
NA NA TRBJ1-2 TRBV24-1 CATSDLSQGYGYTF TGTGCCACCAGTGATTTGTCACAGGGCTATGGCTACACCTTC